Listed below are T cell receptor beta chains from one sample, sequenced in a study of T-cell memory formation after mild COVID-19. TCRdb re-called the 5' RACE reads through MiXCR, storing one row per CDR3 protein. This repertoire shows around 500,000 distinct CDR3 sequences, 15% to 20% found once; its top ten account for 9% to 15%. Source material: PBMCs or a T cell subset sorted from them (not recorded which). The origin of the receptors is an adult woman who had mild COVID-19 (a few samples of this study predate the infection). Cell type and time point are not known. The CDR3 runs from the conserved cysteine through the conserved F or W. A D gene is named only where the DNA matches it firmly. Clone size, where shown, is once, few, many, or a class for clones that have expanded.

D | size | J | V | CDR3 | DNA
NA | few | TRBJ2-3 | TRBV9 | CASSTDRDSNLGTQYF | TGTGCCAGCAGCACCGACCGGGACTCCAACCTTGGTACGCAGTATTTT
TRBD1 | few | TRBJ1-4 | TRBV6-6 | CASSSTGTGVEKLFF | TGTGCCAGCAGCAGCACCGGGACAGGGGTGGAAAAACTGTTTTTT
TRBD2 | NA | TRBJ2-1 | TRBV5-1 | CASSLLASGRDEQFF | TGCGCCAGCAGCTTGTTGGCTAGCGGGAGGGATGAGCAGTTCTTC
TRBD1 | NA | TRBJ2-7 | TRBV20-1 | CSARGTGGPSYEQYF | TGCAGTGCTAGAGGAACAGGGGGCCCCTCCTACGAGCAGTACTTC
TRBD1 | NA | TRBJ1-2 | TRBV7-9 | CASSAQGDRNGYTF | TGTGCCAGCAGCGCGCAGGGGGATCGTAATGGCTACACCTTC
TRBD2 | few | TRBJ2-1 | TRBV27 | CASSEASGRSYNEQFF | TGTGCCAGCAGTGAGGCTAGCGGGAGATCCTACAATGAGCAGTTCTTC
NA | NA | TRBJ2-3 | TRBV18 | CASSPLVGSTDTQYF | TGTGCCAGCTCACCGCTGGTGGGCAGCACAGATACGCAGTATTTT
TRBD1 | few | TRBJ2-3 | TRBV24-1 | CATSDPGTGNRQYF | TGTGCCACCAGTGACCCTGGGACAGGGAATCGGCAGTATTTT
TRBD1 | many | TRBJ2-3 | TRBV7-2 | CASSFTGVSTDTQYF | TGTGCCAGCAGCTTCACAGGGGTTAGCACAGATACGCAGTATTTT
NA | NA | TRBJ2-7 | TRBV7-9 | CASSPLMDYEQYF | TGTGCCAGCAGCCCCCTGATGGACTACGAGCAGTACTTC
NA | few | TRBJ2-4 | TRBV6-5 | CASTPPAKNIQYF | TGTGCCAGCACCCCCCCAGCCAAAAACATTCAGTACTTC
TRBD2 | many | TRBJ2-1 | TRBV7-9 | CASSLGGRAYNEQFF | TGTGCCAGCAGCTTAGGCGGGAGGGCCTACAATGAGCAGTTCTTC
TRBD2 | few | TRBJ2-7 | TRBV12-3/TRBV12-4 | CASRLAGQGEQYF | TGTGCCAGCAGGCTAGCGGGGCAGGGCGAGCAGTACTTC